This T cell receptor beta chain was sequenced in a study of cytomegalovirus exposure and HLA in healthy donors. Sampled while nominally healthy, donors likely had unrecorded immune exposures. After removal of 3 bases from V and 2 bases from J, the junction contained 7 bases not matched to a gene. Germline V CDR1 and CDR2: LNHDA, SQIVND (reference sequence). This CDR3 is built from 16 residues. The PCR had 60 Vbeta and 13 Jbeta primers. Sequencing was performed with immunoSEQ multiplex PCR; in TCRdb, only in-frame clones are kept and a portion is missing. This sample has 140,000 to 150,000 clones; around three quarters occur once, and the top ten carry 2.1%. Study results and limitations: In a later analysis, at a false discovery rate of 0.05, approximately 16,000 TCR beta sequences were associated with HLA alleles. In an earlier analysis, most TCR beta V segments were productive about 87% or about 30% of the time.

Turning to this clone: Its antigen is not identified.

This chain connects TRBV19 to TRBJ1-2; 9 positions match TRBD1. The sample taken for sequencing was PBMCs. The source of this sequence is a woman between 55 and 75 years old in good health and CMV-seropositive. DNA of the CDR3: TGTGCCAGTAGTATCCCTGGGACAGGGAGGAACTATGGCTACACCTTC. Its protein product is CASSIPGTGRNYGYTF.